These 19 T cell receptor beta chains came from one sample sequenced in a study of blood T cell repertoires in COVID-19. Method: immunoSEQ multiplex PCR; TCRdb's copy keeps in-frame clones and lacks some. The table records approximately 300,000 clones, 80% to 90% of them present only once. Material for sequencing was peripheral blood. These receptors were taken from a woman aged 45 to 65 with COVID-19, enrolled during active disease.

The V and J genes are TRBV11-2 and TRBJ2-1; D remains unclear. The germline V gene has CDR1 SGHAT and CDR2 FQNNGV. V was shortened by 4 bases and J by 0 bases, with 19 bases between the two germline ends. The CDR3 spans 18 residues. The CDR3 protein is CASSSHAPPRSSYNEQFF. In nucleotides, the CDR3 is TGTGCCAGCAGCTCCCACGCCCCTCCTAGGAGCTCCTACAATGAGCAGTTCTTC.

This chain joins TRBV12-3 or TRBV12-4 and TRBJ2-3; D uncertain. This CDR3 comprises 13 residues. V was clipped by 6 bases and J by 2 bases, with 9 bases between them. In DNA, the CDR3 is TGTGCCAGCAGCCGGGTCGACACAGATACGCAGTATTTT. Translation gives CASSRVDTDTQYF.

The chain uses TRBV6-1 and TRBJ2-3, with 10 bases identical to TRBD2. Per the germline V gene, CDR1 is MNHNS and CDR2 is SASEGT. The CDR3 spans 18 residues. The V segment lost 3 bases and the J segment 0 bases; nucleotides outside the gene matches: 9. The CDR3 DNA sequence: TGTGCCAGCAGTGACGAACTAGCGGGACGTATTAGCACAGATACGCAGTATTTT. Protein: CASSDELAGRISTDTQYF.

CDR3 loop: CASSQGRTEAFF. The CDR3 region has the DNA TGTGCCAGTAGTCAGGGGAGAACTGAAGCTTTCTTT. V is TRBV19 and J is TRBJ1-1; possible D gene TRBD1, 6 bases. The CDR3 runs to 12 residues. The ends were cut back, 5 bases at V and 5 bases at J, with 9 bases in the middle. Germline CDR1 reads LNHDA; CDR2 reads SQIVND (reference sequence).

This clone turned up a few times. The chain employs TRBV3-1 (or the pseudogene TRBV3-2) and TRBJ1-5; tentative D call: TRBD1 (6 bases). Germline CDR1 is LGHDT and CDR2 is YNNKEL (reference sequence). This CDR3 is 14 amino acids long. Trimming removed 4 bases from V and 4 bases from J, with 11 bases in between. The CDR3 region has the DNA TGTGCCAGCAGCCCAGGGGTTACAAATCAGCCCCAGCATTTT. Translating it yields CASSPGVTNQPQHF.

This chain links TRBV27 with TRBJ1-1, with 8 bases matching TRBD1. Germline V lookup: CDR1 MNHEY, CDR2 SMNVEV (reference sequence). The V and J ends lost 4 bases and 1 base, in that order; junction bases with no gene match: 8. The length of the CDR3 is 16 residues. As DNA, the CDR3 is TGTGCCAGCAGTTCTCGGCATGACAGGGGGAACACTGAAGCTTTCTTT. Amino acids: CASSSRHDRGNTEAFF.

The J gene is TRBJ2-5, the V gene TRBV11-3, with TRBD2 matching over 11 bases. Unmatched junction bases numbered 18, after V lost 8 bases and J lost 7 bases. From germline, CDR1 is SGHNT and CDR2 YENEEA. The CDR3 covers 17 residues. The CDR3 DNA is TGTGCCAGCTGTCGAACTAGCGGGAGAGGTGGGAGTGGGACCCAGTACTTC. It translates to CASCRTSGRGGSGTQYF.

The CDR3 is CASSLRGSPSDTQYF. CDR3 nucleotide sequence: TGTGCCAGCAGCTTAAGAGGTAGCCCGTCGGATACGCAGTATTTT. This chain uses TRBV7-3 with TRBJ2-3; no clear D. Germline V gives CDR1 SGHTA, CDR2 FQGTGA. The CDR3 runs 15 residues. The V end lost 1 base, the J end lost 6 bases, and 14 bases lay between the germline ends.

The rearrangement uses TRBV2 and TRBJ2-7; the D gene is possibly TRBD2 (5 bases). The CDR3 has 14 amino acids. V was cut by 4 bases and J by 2 bases, with 12 bases left in between. Per the germline V gene, CDR1 is SNHLY and CDR2 is FYNNEI. The chain's CDR3 is CASSVSDGTYEQYF. For the CDR3, the DNA is TGTGCCAGCAGTGTTTCGGACGGGACCTACGAGCAGTACTTC.

The V and J genes are TRBV6-1 and TRBJ2-5, with D perhaps matching TRBD1 (7 bases). With 2 bases removed from V and 5 bases from J, the gap between germline ends came to 15 bases. The length of the CDR3 is 15 residues. Germline CDR1 reads MNHNS; CDR2 reads SASEGT. The CDR3 DNA is TGTGCCAGCAGTGAAATGGAGGGGGCCTGGGAGACCCAGTACTTC. This gives the protein CASSEMEGAWETQYF.

This rearrangement joins TRBV7-3 to TRBJ2-1, with 8 nucleotides matching TRBD2. The CDR3 consists of 16 residues. The V gene end was trimmed by 2 bases and the J gene end by 6 bases; junction bases not matched to a gene: 9. CDR1 is SGHTA and CDR2 is FQGTGA in the germline V gene. CDR3 loop: CASSLGVAGSSNEQFF. The CDR3 coding sequence is TGTGCCAGCAGCTTAGGAGTAGCGGGATCCAGCAATGAGCAGTTCTTC.

The gene calls are TRBV6-5 and TRBJ2-1, with D perhaps TRBD1 (5 bases). The CDR3 totals 15 residues. Trimming cost V 2 bases and J 6 bases, with 14 bases left between them. Germline CDR1 is MNHEY and CDR2 is SVGAGI. This CDR3 reads CASSYEGARGNEQFF. CDR3 in DNA: TGTGCCAGCAGTTACGAAGGGGCTAGAGGCAATGAGCAGTTCTTC.

The genes are TRBV10-3 and TRBJ1-4; unclear D gene. The germline V gene encodes CDR1 ENHRY and CDR2 SYGVKD. V lost 6 bases and J 8 bases, leaving 13 bases between the germline ends. The CDR3 consists of 13 residues. The CDR3 DNA is TGTGCCATCAGAGGAGGTTTTGGGGAAAAACTGTTTTTT. Protein: CAIRGGFGEKLFF.

The CDR3 bases are TGTGCCAGTAGCCCCCCCCAGACAGGGGCAAAACTGTTTTTT. It codes for CASSPPQTGAKLFF. This rearrangement joins TRBV19 to TRBJ1-4; 8 nucleotides agree with TRBD1. This CDR3 has 14 residues. V trimming: 6 bases; J trimming: 10 bases; junction bases outside the gene matches: 10. Germline values: CDR1 LNHDA, CDR2 SQIVND (reference sequence).

V gene TRBV12-3 or TRBV12-4 combines with J gene TRBJ2-7; the match to TRBD1 covers 9 bases. The CDR3 loop spans 13 amino acids. V gave up 7 bases and J gave up 3 bases; unmatched junction bases: 4. The CDR3 here is CASKRTGVYEQYF. As DNA, the CDR3 is TGTGCCAGCAAGCGGACAGGGGTCTACGAGCAGTACTTC.

The rearrangement links TRBV19 to TRBJ2-3, with TRBD2 matching 8 bases. The CDR3 covers 16 residues. Unmatched junction bases numbered 10, after V lost 3 bases and J lost 5 bases. Germline V gives CDR1 LNHDA, CDR2 SQIVND (reference sequence). The CDR3 region is CASSIEPAGEIDTQYF. For the CDR3, the DNA is TGTGCCAGTAGTATTGAGCCAGCGGGAGAGATAGATACGCAGTATTTT. Drawing the rest from reference TRBV19 and TRBJ2-3, the complete variable domain is DGGITQSPKYLFRKEGQNVTLSCEQNLNHDAMYWYRQDPGQGLRLIYYSQIVNDFQKGDIAEGYSVSREKKESFPLTVTSAQKNPTAFYLCASSIEPAGEIDTQYFGPGTRLTVL.

The genes are TRBV5-1 and TRBJ2-1, with TRBD1 matching 8 bases. CDR1 SGHRS and CDR2 YFSETQ come from the germline V gene. The CDR3 contains 11 residues. The J segment lost 12 bases and the V segment lost 4 bases, leaving 3 bases of the junction unmatched. CDR3 in DNA: TGCGCCAGCAGCGCCGGGACAGGGCAGTTCTTC. Its protein is CASSAGTGQFF.

The chain uses TRBV4-1 and TRBJ2-7, with TRBD1 identical over 12 bases. V gave up 0 bases and J gave up 5 bases; unmatched junction bases: 5. The CDR3 contains 16 residues. The germline V gene encodes CDR1 MGHRA and CDR2 YSYEKL. CDR3 sequence (DNA): TGCGCCAGCAGCCAAGACGCCGGGACAGGGGGCAACGAGCAGTACTTC. It yields the protein CASSQDAGTGGNEQYF.

The chain combines TRBV12-3 or TRBV12-4 with TRBJ2-5; D ambiguous. CDR3 size: 13 residues. Trimming shortened V by 6 bases and J by 0 bases, and 8 bases separated the two germline ends. The CDR3 loop reads CASSPRNQETQYF. The CDR3 region has the DNA TGTGCCAGCAGCCCTCGTAACCAAGAGACCCAGTACTTC.